Included here is one T cell receptor beta chain sequence, with context. The data were obtained in a study of blood T cell repertoires in COVID-19. Study at large: Samples of COVID-19 (acute and convalescent) were obtained from the United States, Italy and Spain. The analysed material was cDNA or gDNA that came from T cells, B-cell-depleted T cells, or PBMCs.

The ends lost 3 bases at V and 4 bases at J; junction bases unmatched: 2. Germline-derived CDR1 and CDR2 are SGDLS and YYNGEE. The CDR3 runs to 14 residues. How the authors handled the data: It was from reference gene primer amplification that nucleated cell counts were estimated. The assay was immunoSEQ multiplex PCR, and TCRdb's table has in-frame clones only and misses some. The DNA gave D and trimming, while V, J and clone size come from that table. The data show some 50,000 clones, about four fifths seen once. This clonotype was sampled from a human donor in a cohort sampled during active COVID-19. The chain employs TRBV9 and TRBJ2-1, with TRBD1 identical over 9 bases. Sequencing was carried out using peripheral blood. The CDR3 coding sequence is TGTGCCAGCAGCGAGGGGACAGGGTACAATGAGCAGTTCTTC. This codes for CASSEGTGYNEQFF.